These 20 T cell receptor beta chains were all obtained from the same sample, sequenced in a study of T cell responses to AZD1222 COVID-19 vaccine. The assay was immunoSEQ multiplex PCR, and TCRdb's table has in-frame clones only and misses some. This repertoire shows tens of thousands of clones, 80% found once; its top ten account for roughly 21%. The sample in question was peripheral blood, obtained on day 0 of AZD1222 vaccination. The source of these receptors is an adult in good health.

This clone appeared a single time. The J gene is TRBJ1-3, the V gene TRBV10-3; D is unclear. Germline-derived CDR1 and CDR2 are ENHRY and SYGVKD. With 10 bases removed from V and 0 bases from J, the gap between germline ends came to 10 bases. This CDR3 has 13 amino acids. The CDR3 DNA is TGTGCCAGCAGAAACTTCTCTGGAAACACCATATATTTT. Amino acid sequence: CASRNFSGNTIYF.

The chain combines TRBV6-4 with TRBJ2-1, with a weak D call TRBD2 (6 bases). The ends were cut back, 3 bases at V and 0 bases at J, with 15 bases in the middle. The CDR3 sequence is 17 residues long. The germline CDR1 and CDR2 sequences are MRHNA and SNTAGT. The CDR3: CASSEFSGVSSYNEQFF. DNA for the CDR3: TGTGCCAGCAGTGAATTTAGCGGAGTCAGCTCCTACAATGAGCAGTTCTTC.

This chain joins TRBV7-9 and TRBJ2-3, with 12 nucleotides matching TRBD2. V lost 1 base, J lost 3 bases, and 5 bases stayed unmatched. The CDR3 has 17 residues. The V gene's germline CDR1 is SEHNR and CDR2 FQNEAQ (reference sequence). The CDR3 spells CASSLGASGRATDTQYF. The DNA of the CDR3 is TGTGCCAGCAGCTTAGGGGCTAGCGGGAGGGCTACAGATACGCAGTATTTT.

The genes are TRBV20-1 and TRBJ1-1, with a possible D match to TRBD1 (5 bases). The CDR3 spans 11 residues. Germline V gene sequence: CDR1 DFQATT, CDR2 SNEGSKA (reference sequence). V lost 3 bases to trimming and J lost 7 bases, with 9 bases between them. CDR3: CSARIRGEAFF. In DNA, the CDR3 is TGCAGTGCTAGGATAAGGGGTGAAGCTTTCTTT.

The chain has TRBV6-4 and TRBJ2-3; 7 bases line up with TRBD1. The CDR3 contains 15 residues. The J segment lost 2 bases and the V segment lost 3 bases, leaving 5 bases of the junction unmatched. Germline CDR1 reads MRHNA; CDR2 reads SNTAGT. The CDR3 DNA follows: TGTGCCAGCAGTGAGGGAGACAGGGACACAGATACGCAGTATTTT. Protein product: CASSEGDRDTDTQYF.

This chain connects TRBV5-6 to TRBJ1-3; D is uncertain. The V and J ends lost 0 bases and 0 bases respectively, with 13 bases between them. There are 17 residues in the CDR3. CDR1 SGHDT and CDR2 YYEEEE come from the germline V gene. DNA of the CDR3: TGTGCCAGCAGCTTGGGCAGCCCAGCCAGCTCTGGAAACACCATATATTTT. This sequence encodes CASSLGSPASSGNTIYF. The full variable domain, in which reference TRBV5-6 and TRBJ1-3 provide the parts outside the CDR3, is DAGVTQSPTHLIKTRGQQVTLRCSPKSGHDTVSWYQQALGQGPQFIFQYYEEEERQRGNFPDRFSGHQFPNYSSELNVNALLLGDSALYLCASSLGSPASSGNTIYFGEGSWLTVV.

This CDR3 reads CASSASPGTAHSAEAFF. CDR3 nucleotide sequence: TGTGCCAGCAGTGCAAGCCCCGGGACAGCCCACAGCGCTGAAGCTTTCTTT. This chain connects TRBV28 to TRBJ1-1; 7 bases align to TRBD1. CDR1 and CDR2 from the germline V gene are MDHEN and SYDVKM. J was trimmed by 6 bases and V by 5 bases; bases with no gene match: 18. The CDR3 runs to 17 residues. The full variable domain, completed using reference TRBV28 and TRBJ1-1, is DVKVTQSSRYLVKRTGEKVFLECVQDMDHENMFWYRQDPGLGLRLIYFSYDVKMKEKGDIPEGYSVSREKKERFSLILESASTNQTSMYLCASSASPGTAHSAEAFFGQGTRLTVV.

The chain has TRBV20-1 and TRBJ1-2; TRBD1 agrees at 7 bases. Per germline, CDR1 DFQATT and CDR2 SNEGSKA (reference sequence). The CDR3 covers 11 residues. The ends lost 4 bases at V and 6 bases at J; junction bases unmatched: 2. The CDR3 DNA sequence: TGCAGTGCTAACAGGGGCAATGGCTACACCTTC. Translating gives CSANRGNGYTF.

A word on this clone: The identical CDR3 is also encoded by other nucleotide sequences in the sample. The CDR3 DNA sequence: TGTGCCAGCAGCCTGGACAGCTATGGCTACACCTTC. It specifies CASSLDSYGYTF. The V gene is TRBV2, the J gene TRBJ1-2, with D possibly being TRBD1 (6 bases). Germline CDR1 reads SNHLY; CDR2 reads FYNNEI. The CDR3 covers 12 residues. V lost 6 bases to trimming and J lost 4 bases, with 9 bases between them. The complete variable domain, with remaining parts taken from reference TRBV2 and TRBJ1-2, reads EPEVTQTPSHQVTQMGQEVILRCVPISNHLYFYWYRQILGQKVEFLVSFYNNEISEKSEIFDDQFSVERPDGSNFTLKIRSTKLEDSAMYFCASSLDSYGYTFGSGTRLTVV.

This chain links TRBV3-1 (or the pseudogene TRBV3-2) with TRBJ1-2; D gene ambiguous. The CDR3 extends over 11 amino acids. The V end was cut by 3 bases, the J end by 4 bases, with 3 bases between. Germline V CDR1 and CDR2: LGHDT, YNNKEL (reference sequence). CDR3 coding DNA: TGTGCCAGCAGCCAGGGCTATGGCTACACCTTC. Translated: CASSQGYGYTF.

The chain is built from TRBV6-5 and TRBJ2-7; D may be TRBD2 (5 bases). This CDR3 has 15 residues. Deletions cut 7 bases from V and 2 bases from J, with 18 bases between. Per germline, CDR1 MNHEY and CDR2 SVGAGI. In DNA form, the CDR3 reads TGTGCCAGCACCTACAGCCCACTAGGTACCTACGAGCAGTACTTC. Amino acids: CASTYSPLGTYEQYF.

The chain links TRBV28 to TRBJ1-1, with 8 positions matching TRBD1. The CDR3 sequence is 13 residues long. Germline V gene data show CDR1 as MDHEN and CDR2 as SYDVKM. V lost 8 bases, J lost 12 bases, and 14 bases stayed unmatched. The CDR3 loop reads CASGGSTGVLSFF. In DNA, the CDR3 is TGTGCCAGCGGAGGATCGACAGGGGTGTTATCTTTCTTT.

The V gene is TRBV5-4, the J gene TRBJ1-6; no definite D call. The ends were cut back, 5 bases at V and 13 bases at J, with 7 bases in the middle. CDR1 SGHNT and CDR2 YYREEE come from the germline V gene (reference sequence). This CDR3 has 10 residues. The CDR3 DNA follows: TGTGCCAGCAGTCTTCGTCCCCTCCACTTT. Residues: CASSLRPLHF.

This clone has just a few counts. The chain couples TRBV3-1 (or the pseudogene TRBV3-2) to TRBJ1-1; D unclear. Germline V gene sequence: CDR1 LGHDT, CDR2 YNNKEL (reference sequence). The V gene lost 1 base and the J gene lost 7 bases, with 7 bases spanning the gap. The CDR3 is 12 amino acids. CDR3 nucleotide sequence: TGTGCCAGCAGCCAAGTTGGCTTTGAAGCTTTCTTT. Amino acids: CASSQVGFEAFF.

The chain couples TRBV5-8 to TRBJ2-5; TRBD1 aligns across 10 bases. Germline values: CDR1 SGHTS, CDR2 YDEGEE. CDR3 length: 16 amino acids. V dropped 2 bases and J dropped 1; count of bases not matched to a gene: 5. The CDR3: CASSFSWTGGQETQYF. In DNA form, the CDR3 reads TGTGCCAGCAGCTTCTCTTGGACAGGGGGCCAAGAGACCCAGTACTTC.

V and J are TRBV2 and TRBJ1-5; 8 bases align to TRBD1. Looked up from germline, CDR1 is SNHLY and CDR2 is FYNNEI. CDR3 size: 15 residues. V shed 6 bases and J 5 bases; nucleotides not matched to a gene: 9. CDR3 DNA: TGTGCCAGCAGGAGGGGGACAGGTTCAGATCAGCCCCAGCATTTT. Its translation: CASRRGTGSDQPQHF.

V and J are TRBV5-1 and TRBJ1-1, with no clear D. CDR3 length: 15 amino acids. V dropped 6 bases and J dropped 0 bases, with 15 bases sitting between them. Germline CDR1 is SGHRS and CDR2 is YFSETQ. CDR3 sequence (DNA): TGCGCCAGCACCCCCTTTACGGGCATGAACACTGAAGCTTTCTTT. Amino acid sequence: CASTPFTGMNTEAFF.

V usage is TRBV21-1 and J usage is TRBJ1-4. TRBV21-1 is a known pseudogene. The CDR3 covers 13 residues. The CDR3 nucleotides are TGTGCCAGCAGCAAACGGGGGAATGAAAAACTGTTTTTT. It is translated as CASSKRGNEKLFF.

The chain recombines TRBV6-2 or TRBV6-3 with TRBJ2-7; no reliable D call. The CDR3 loop spans 14 amino acids. Germline CDR1 reads MNHEY; CDR2 reads SVGEGT. The germline V and J ends were trimmed by 2 bases and 5 bases, with 13 bases remaining between them. The CDR3 region has the DNA TGTGCCAGCAGTTACACCGGGCCACCGGACGAGCAGTACTTC. Its protein product is CASSYTGPPDEQYF.

This clone has a handful of counts. This chain links TRBV18 with TRBJ1-2, with 8 bases fitting TRBD1. Per the germline V gene, CDR1 is KGHSH and CDR2 is LQKENI. The CDR3 loop spans 17 amino acids. V lost 2 bases, J lost 7 bases, and 15 bases stayed unmatched. DNA for the CDR3: TGTGCCAGCTCACCAAACCCACACGACAGGGGCACTGGTGGCTACACCTTC. It encodes CASSPNPHDRGTGGYTF.